This T cell receptor (beta chain) appears in the sequencing data of a study of blood T cell repertoires in COVID-19. Overall study: Italy, Spain and the United States were the sources of the convalescent and acute COVID-19 samples. In each case, the material was cDNA or gDNA derived from T cells, B-cell-depleted T cells, or PBMCs.

This clone has just one count. As processed by the authors: Counts of nucleated cells, estimated from reference gene primer amplification, were obtained. Libraries were prepared by immunoSEQ multiplex PCR; TCRdb keeps only in-frame clonotypes and omits some of them. Clonal size and the V and J genes are those of that table, whereas D and trimming came from the DNA. Of around 100,000 clones listed, more than 80% were seen once; the top ten hold more than 20%. Trimming took 4 bases from V and 5 from J, leaving 17 bases between them. The length of the CDR3 is 15 residues. In germline, CDR1 is LGHNA, CDR2 YNFKEQ.

The chain is built from TRBV4-2 and TRBJ2-5, with D maybe TRBD2 (6 bases). The sequence came from a man in his 60s with acute or convalescent COVID-19. The specimen sequenced was peripheral blood. The CDR3 loop is CASSPPGLVGETQYF. DNA for the CDR3: TGTGCCAGCAGCCCCCCGGGACTGGTAGGGGAGACCCAGTACTTC.